This T cell receptor beta chain emerged from a study of T cell repertoires in cytomegalovirus infection. Study information: Public TCR beta signatures were indicative of both CMV infection and a matching HLA type. Study results and caveats: Cumulative frequency of public TCR beta families picked out carriers of CMV plus the relevant HLA. CMV-specific TCR beta clonotypes restricted by HLA-C were the ones dominating the ex vivo response.

This clonotype was seen only a few times. Its antigen is still unknown. TCRdb processed the reads anew with MiXCR; each CDR3 protein has one entry. The table has nearly 650,000 distinct CDR3 sequences, roughly 26% seen once; the top ten hold 7% to 9%. The CDR3 runs to 16 residues. Germline trimming cut 4 bases from V and 8 bases from J; bases unmatched to any gene: 7. Germline CDR1 LGHNA, CDR2 YNFKEQ. The receptor was derived from a human donor in good health (CMV status not recorded). Some clones in this sample may be carry-over from other donors' samples. Sequenced input: CD8+ T cells from PBMCs. The chain joins TRBV4-2 to TRBJ2-1, with 14 bases identical to TRBD2. In nucleotides, the CDR3 is TGTGCCAGCAGCCCTAGGGCGACTAGCGGGGGGGATGAGCAGTTCTTC. Residues: CASSPRATSGGDEQFF.